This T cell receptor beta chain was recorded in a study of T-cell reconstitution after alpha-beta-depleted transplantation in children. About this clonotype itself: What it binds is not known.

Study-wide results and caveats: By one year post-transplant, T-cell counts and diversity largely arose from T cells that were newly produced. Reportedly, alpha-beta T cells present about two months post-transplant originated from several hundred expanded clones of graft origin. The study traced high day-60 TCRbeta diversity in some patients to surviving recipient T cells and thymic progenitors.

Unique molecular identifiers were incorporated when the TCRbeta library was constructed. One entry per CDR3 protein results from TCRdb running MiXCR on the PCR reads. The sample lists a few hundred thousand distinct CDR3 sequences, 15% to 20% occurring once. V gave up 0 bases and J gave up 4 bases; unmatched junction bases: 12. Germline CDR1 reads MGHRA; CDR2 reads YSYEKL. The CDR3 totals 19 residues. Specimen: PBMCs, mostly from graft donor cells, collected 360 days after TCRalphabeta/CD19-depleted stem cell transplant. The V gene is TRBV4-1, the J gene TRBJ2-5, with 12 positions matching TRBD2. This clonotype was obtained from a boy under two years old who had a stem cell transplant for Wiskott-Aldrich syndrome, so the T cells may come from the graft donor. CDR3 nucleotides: TGCGCCAGCAGCCAAGATTACCTAGCGGGGGGGACCCCTCTAGAGACCCAGTACTTC. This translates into CASSQDYLAGGTPLETQYF.